This is a list of T cell receptor gamma chains from one sample in a study of Vδ1+ human thymocytes. TCRdb fed the multiplex PCR reads to CATT. In the table there are 20,000 to 25,000 gamma-chain clones, roughly an eighth of which are singletons. Sequencing input: Vdelta1+ gamma-delta thymocytes from the thymus. These receptors came from a child younger than two who had congenital heart surgery. Each CDR3 is given with its conserved first and last residue. Expanded clones get a size class; other rows say once, few or many, or leave the size out.

CDR3 length: 13; clone size: few; V gene: TRGV9; J gene: TRGJ1/TRGJ2; CDR3 DNA: TGTGCCTTGTGGGAGTACCCCTTGTATAAGAAACTCTTT; CDR3 protein: CALWEYPLYKKLF
CDR3 length: 16; clone size: NA; V gene: TRGV8; J gene: TRGJP2; CDR3 DNA: TGTGCCACCTGGGTCCCGGTGGGCAGTAGTGATTGGATCAAGACGTTT; CDR3 protein: CATWVPVGSSDWIKTF
CDR3 length: 13; clone size: few; V gene: TRGV3; J gene: TRGJ1/TRGJ2; CDR3 DNA: TGTGCCACCTGGGATTTCAGTTATTATAAGAAACTCTTT; CDR3 protein: CATWDFSYYKKLF
CDR3 length: 15; clone size: NA; V gene: TRGV8; J gene: TRGJP2; CDR3 DNA: TGTGCCACCTGGGATCCCCTTAGTAGTGATTGGATCAAGACGTTT; CDR3 protein: CATWDPLSSDWIKTF
CDR3 length: 13; clone size: NA; V gene: TRGV5; J gene: TRGJ1/TRGJ2; CDR3 DNA: TGTGCCACCTGGGACAGGCTAAGGTATAAGAAACTCTTT; CDR3 protein: CATWDRLRYKKLF
CDR3 length: 17; clone size: NA; V gene: TRGV8; J gene: TRGJP1; CDR3 DNA: TGTGCCACCTGGGATAGGGGCCCCTATACTACTGGTTGGTTCAAGATATTT; CDR3 protein: CATWDRGPYTTGWFKIF
CDR3 length: 16; clone size: NA; V gene: TRGV9; J gene: TRGJP; CDR3 DNA: TGTGCCTTGTGGGCATACGGAGAGTTGGGCAAAAAAATCAAGGTATTT; CDR3 protein: CALWAYGELGKKIKVF
CDR3 length: 15; clone size: few; V gene: TRGV5; J gene: TRGJ1/TRGJ2; CDR3 DNA: TGTGCCACCTGGGACGGAATAAGTAAGGGGTATAAGAAACTCTTT; CDR3 protein: CATWDGISKGYKKLF
CDR3 length: 16; clone size: few; V gene: TRGV9; J gene: TRGJP1; CDR3 DNA: TGTGCCTTGTGGGAGGTATCCTTTACCACTGGTTGGTTCAAGATATTT; CDR3 protein: CALWEVSFTTGWFKIF
CDR3 length: 11; clone size: medium-sized; V gene: TRGV8; J gene: TRGJ1/TRGJ2; CDR3 DNA: TGTGCCACCTGGGGGGATTATAAGAAACTCTTT; CDR3 protein: CATWGDYKKLF
CDR3 length: 13; clone size: once; V gene: TRGV4; J gene: TRGJ1/TRGJ2; CDR3 DNA: TGTGCCACCTGGAATCGATCGTACGAGGAGAAACTCTTT; CDR3 protein: CATWNRSYEEKLF
CDR3 length: 15; clone size: few; V gene: TRGV3; J gene: TRGJ1/TRGJ2; CDR3 DNA: TGTGCCACCTGGGATTTAACCGGTCGGTATTATAAGAAACTCTTT; CDR3 protein: CATWDLTGRYYKKLF
CDR3 length: 14; clone size: NA; V gene: TRGV5; J gene: TRGJ1/TRGJ2; CDR3 DNA: TGTGCCACCTGGGACAGGCCTCTCCATTATAAGAAACTCTTT; CDR3 protein: CATWDRPLHYKKLF
CDR3 length: 12; clone size: few; V gene: TRGV8; J gene: TRGJ1/TRGJ2; CDR3 DNA: TGTGCCACCTGGGATAGCCTAGATAAGAAACTCTTT; CDR3 protein: CATWDSLDKKLF
CDR3 length: 13; clone size: NA; V gene: TRGV2; J gene: TRGJP2; CDR3 DNA: TGTGCCACCTGTGACGCCCTGGTGGGGATCAAGACGTTT; CDR3 protein: CATCDALVGIKTF
CDR3 length: 11; clone size: medium-sized; V gene: TRGV9; J gene: TRGJ1/TRGJ2; CDR3 DNA: TGTGCCTTGTGGGAGGCCAAGAGGAAACTCTTT; CDR3 protein: CALWEAKRKLF
CDR3 length: 12; clone size: NA; V gene: TRGV8; J gene: TRGJ1/TRGJ2; CDR3 DNA: TGTGCCACCTGGGATAGGGGCCTGGGGAAACTCTTT; CDR3 protein: CATWDRGLGKLF
CDR3 length: 16; clone size: NA; V gene: TRGV4; J gene: TRGJ1/TRGJ2; CDR3 DNA: TGTGCCACCTGGAATGGGCCGAGACTTAATTATTATAAGAAACTCTTT; CDR3 protein: CATWNGPRLNYYKKLF
CDR3 length: 15; clone size: NA; V gene: TRGV9; J gene: TRGJP2; CDR3 DNA: TGTGCCTTGTGGGAGGCAATTAGTAGTGATTGGATCAAGACGTTT; CDR3 protein: CALWEAISSDWIKTF
CDR3 length: 13; clone size: few; V gene: TRGV9; J gene: TRGJ1/TRGJ2; CDR3 DNA: TGTGCCTTGTGGGAGGTGGATCCGAGAAAGAAACTCTTT; CDR3 protein: CALWEVDPRKKLF
CDR3 length: 13; clone size: few; V gene: TRGV4; J gene: TRGJ1/TRGJ2; CDR3 DNA: TGTGCCACCTGGGATCCGTTGGGATATAAGAAACTCTTT; CDR3 protein: CATWDPLGYKKLF
CDR3 length: 14; clone size: NA; V gene: TRGV3; J gene: TRGJ1/TRGJ2; CDR3 DNA: TGTGCCACCTGGGCCCTCTCACTTTATTATAAGAAACTCTTT; CDR3 protein: CATWALSLYYKKLF
CDR3 length: 12; clone size: NA; V gene: TRGV3; J gene: TRGJ1/TRGJ2; CDR3 DNA: TGTGCCACCTGGGACAGGCTGTATAAGAAACTCTTT; CDR3 protein: CATWDRLYKKLF
CDR3 length: 13; clone size: few; V gene: TRGV8; J gene: TRGJ1/TRGJ2; CDR3 DNA: TGTGCCACCTGGGTCCACCTCCTTTATAAGAAACTCTTT; CDR3 protein: CATWVHLLYKKLF
CDR3 length: 12; clone size: few; V gene: TRGV4; J gene: TRGJ1/TRGJ2; CDR3 DNA: TGTGCCACCTGGGAAGGGTGTTATAAGAAACTCTTT; CDR3 protein: CATWEGCYKKLF
CDR3 length: 11; clone size: NA; V gene: TRGV4; J gene: TRGJ1/TRGJ2; CDR3 DNA: TGTGCCACCTGGAAGGATTATAAGAAACTCTTT; CDR3 protein: CATWKDYKKLF